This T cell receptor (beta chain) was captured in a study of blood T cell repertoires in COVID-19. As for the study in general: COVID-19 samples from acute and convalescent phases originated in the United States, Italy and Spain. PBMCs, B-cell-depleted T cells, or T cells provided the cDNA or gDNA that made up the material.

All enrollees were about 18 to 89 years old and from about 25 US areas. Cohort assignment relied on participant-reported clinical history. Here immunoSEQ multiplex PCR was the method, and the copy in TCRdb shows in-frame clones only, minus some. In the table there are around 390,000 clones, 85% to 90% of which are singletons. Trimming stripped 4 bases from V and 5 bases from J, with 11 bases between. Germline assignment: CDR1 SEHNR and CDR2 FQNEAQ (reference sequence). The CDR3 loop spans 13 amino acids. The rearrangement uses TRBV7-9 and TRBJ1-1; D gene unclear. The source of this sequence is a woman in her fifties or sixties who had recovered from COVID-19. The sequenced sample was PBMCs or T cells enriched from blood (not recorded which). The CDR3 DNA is TGTGCCAGCAGCTCTACTGAGGGTACTGAAGCTTTCTTT. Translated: CASSSTEGTEAFF.